Only one count was recorded for the clone carrying this T cell receptor (beta chain). This record belongs to a study of T cell changes during pregnancy in multiple sclerosis. Sequenced by immunoSEQ multiplex PCR; TCRdb stores in-frame clones only, minus some. The table records about 44,000 clones, about 96% of them present only once. The CDR3 consists of 17 residues. V shed 0 bases, J shed 3 bases, and the junction held 6 bases outside the gene matches. The germline CDR1 and CDR2 sequences are SGDLS and YYNGEE. The V gene is TRBV9, the J gene TRBJ2-1; 10 bases are shared with TRBD2. The sequencing here drew on peripheral blood, taken in the second trimester of pregnancy. This sequence was found in a female donor with multiple sclerosis, enrolled in a pregnancy study. Here the CDR3 reads CASSVGAAGGIYNEQFF. CDR3 DNA sequence: TGTGCCAGCAGCGTAGGTGCAGCGGGGGGGATCTACAATGAGCAGTTCTTC.